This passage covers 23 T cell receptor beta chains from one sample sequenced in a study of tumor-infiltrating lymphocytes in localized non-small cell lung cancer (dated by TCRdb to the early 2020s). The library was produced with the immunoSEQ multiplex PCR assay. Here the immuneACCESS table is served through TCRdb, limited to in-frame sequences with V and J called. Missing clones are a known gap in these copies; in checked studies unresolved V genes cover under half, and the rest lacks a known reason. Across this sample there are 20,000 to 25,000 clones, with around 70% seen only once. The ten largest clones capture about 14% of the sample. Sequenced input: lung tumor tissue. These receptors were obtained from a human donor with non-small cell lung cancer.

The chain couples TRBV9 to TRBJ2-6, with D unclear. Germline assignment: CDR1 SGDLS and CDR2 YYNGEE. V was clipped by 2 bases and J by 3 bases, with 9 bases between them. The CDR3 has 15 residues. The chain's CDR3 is CASSVGSSGANVLTF. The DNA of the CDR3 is TGTGCCAGCAGCGTGGGTAGCAGTGGGGCCAACGTCCTGACTTTC.

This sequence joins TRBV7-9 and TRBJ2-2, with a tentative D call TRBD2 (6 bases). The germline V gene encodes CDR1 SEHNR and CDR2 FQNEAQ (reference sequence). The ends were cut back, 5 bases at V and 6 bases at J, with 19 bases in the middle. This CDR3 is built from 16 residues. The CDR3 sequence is CASSLAGRPDAGELFF. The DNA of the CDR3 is TGTGCCAGCAGCCTCGCGGGACGGCCGGACGCCGGGGAGCTGTTTTTT.

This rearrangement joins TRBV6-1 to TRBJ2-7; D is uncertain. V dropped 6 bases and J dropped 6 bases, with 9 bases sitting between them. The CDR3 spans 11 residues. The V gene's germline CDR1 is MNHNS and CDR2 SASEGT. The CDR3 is CASRFSSEQYF. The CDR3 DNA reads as TGTGCCAGCAGATTTAGTAGCGAGCAGTACTTC.

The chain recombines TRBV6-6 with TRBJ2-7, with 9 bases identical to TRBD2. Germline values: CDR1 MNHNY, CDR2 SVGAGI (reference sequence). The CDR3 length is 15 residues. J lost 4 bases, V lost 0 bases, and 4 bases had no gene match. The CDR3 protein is CASSYSAGGRYEQYF. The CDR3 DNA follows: TGTGCCAGCAGTTACTCGGCGGGAGGGCGGTACGAGCAGTACTTC.

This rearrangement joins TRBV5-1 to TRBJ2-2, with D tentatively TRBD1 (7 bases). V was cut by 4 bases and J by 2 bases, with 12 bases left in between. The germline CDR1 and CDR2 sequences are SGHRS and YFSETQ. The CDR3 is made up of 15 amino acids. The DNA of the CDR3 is TGCGCCAGCAGCGCCAGGGGGGCAAACACCGGGGAGCTGTTTTTT. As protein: CASSARGANTGELFF.

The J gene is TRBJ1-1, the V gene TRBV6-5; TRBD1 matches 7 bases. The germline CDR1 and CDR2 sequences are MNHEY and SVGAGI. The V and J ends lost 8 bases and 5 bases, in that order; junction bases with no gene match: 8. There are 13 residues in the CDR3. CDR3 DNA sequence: TGTGCCAGCTTGGGGACAGAGAATACTGAAGCTTTCTTT. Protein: CASLGTENTEAFF.

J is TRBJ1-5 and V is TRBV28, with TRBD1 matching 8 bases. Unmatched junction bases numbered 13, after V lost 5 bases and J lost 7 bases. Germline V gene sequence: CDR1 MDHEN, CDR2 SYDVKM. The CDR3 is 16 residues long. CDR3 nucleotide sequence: TGTGCCAGCAGTCTTGGGGCCGGACAGGGTCAACAGCCCCAGCATTTT. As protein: CASSLGAGQGQQPQHF.

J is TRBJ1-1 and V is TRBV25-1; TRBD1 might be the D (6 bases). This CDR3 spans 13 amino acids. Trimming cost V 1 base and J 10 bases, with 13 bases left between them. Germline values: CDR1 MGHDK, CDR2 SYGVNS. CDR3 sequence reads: CASSESGGRRAFF. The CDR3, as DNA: TGTGCCAGCAGTGAATCGGGGGGGCGCCGAGCTTTCTTT. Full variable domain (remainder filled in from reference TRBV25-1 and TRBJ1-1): EADIYQTPRYLVIGTGKKITLECSQTMGHDKMYWYQQDPGMELHLIHYSYGVNSTEKGDLSSESTVSRIRTEHFPLTLESARPSHTSQYLCASSESGGRRAFFGQGTRLTVV.

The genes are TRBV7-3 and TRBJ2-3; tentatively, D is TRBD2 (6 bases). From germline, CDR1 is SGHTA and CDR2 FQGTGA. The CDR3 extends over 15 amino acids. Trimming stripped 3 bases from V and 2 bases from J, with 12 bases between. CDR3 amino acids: CASSFSGLSTDTQYF. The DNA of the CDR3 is TGTGCCAGCAGCTTCAGCGGGTTATCCACAGATACGCAGTATTTT.

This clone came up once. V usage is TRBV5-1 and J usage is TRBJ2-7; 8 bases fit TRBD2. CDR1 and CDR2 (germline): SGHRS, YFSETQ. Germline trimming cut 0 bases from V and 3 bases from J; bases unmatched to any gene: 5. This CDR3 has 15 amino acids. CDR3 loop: CASSLVTSGSYEQYF. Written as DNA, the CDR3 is TGCGCCAGCAGCTTGGTCACTAGCGGTAGCTACGAGCAGTACTTC.

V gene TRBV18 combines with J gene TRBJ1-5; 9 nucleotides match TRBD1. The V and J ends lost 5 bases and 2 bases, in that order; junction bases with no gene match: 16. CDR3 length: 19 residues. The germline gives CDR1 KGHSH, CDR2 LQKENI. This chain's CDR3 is CASSSNTGTGIGGNQPQHF. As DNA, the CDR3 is TGTGCCAGCTCATCTAATACCGGGACAGGGATCGGGGGCAATCAGCCCCAGCATTTT.

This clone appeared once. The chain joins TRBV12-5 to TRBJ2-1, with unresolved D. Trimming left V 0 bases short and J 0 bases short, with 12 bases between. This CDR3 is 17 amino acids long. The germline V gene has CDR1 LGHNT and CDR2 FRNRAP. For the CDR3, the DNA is TGTGCTAGTGGTTTGGTACGAGGCGGAGCCTCCTACAATGAGCAGTTCTTC. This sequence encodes CASGLVRGGASYNEQFF.

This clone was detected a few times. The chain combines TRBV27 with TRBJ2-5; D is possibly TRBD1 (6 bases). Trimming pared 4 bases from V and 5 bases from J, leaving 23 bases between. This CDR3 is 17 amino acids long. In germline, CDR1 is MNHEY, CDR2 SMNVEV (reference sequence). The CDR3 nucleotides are TGTGCCAGCAGTTCGACGTGGGGACACGGTGGGTTGGAGACCCAGTACTTC. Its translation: CASSSTWGHGGLETQYF.

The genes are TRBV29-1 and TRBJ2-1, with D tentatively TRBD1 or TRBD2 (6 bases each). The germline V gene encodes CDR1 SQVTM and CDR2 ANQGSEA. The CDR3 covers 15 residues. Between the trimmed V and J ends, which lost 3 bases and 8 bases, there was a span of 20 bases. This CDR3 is CSVEGVGGPGDEQFF. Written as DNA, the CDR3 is TGCAGCGTTGAGGGGGTCGGGGGCCCGGGAGATGAGCAGTTCTTC.

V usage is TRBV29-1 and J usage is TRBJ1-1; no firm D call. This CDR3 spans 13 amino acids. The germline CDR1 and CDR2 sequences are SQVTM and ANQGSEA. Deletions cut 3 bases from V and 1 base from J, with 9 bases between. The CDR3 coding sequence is TGCAGCGTTGAGGTGCTTACGAACACTGAAGCTTTCTTT. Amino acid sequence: CSVEVLTNTEAFF.

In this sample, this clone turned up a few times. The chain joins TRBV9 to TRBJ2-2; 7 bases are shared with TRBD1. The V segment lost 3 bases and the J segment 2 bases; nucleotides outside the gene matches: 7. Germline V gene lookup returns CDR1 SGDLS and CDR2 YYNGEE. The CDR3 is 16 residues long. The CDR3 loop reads CASSARQGRNTGELFF. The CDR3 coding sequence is TGTGCCAGCAGCGCCCGACAGGGTCGCAACACCGGGGAGCTGTTTTTT.

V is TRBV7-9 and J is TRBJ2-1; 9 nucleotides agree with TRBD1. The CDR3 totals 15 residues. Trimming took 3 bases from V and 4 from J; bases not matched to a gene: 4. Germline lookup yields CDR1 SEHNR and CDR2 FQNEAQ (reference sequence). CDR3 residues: CASSFGTGPYNEQFF. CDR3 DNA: TGTGCCAGCAGCTTCGGGACAGGGCCATACAATGAGCAGTTCTTC.

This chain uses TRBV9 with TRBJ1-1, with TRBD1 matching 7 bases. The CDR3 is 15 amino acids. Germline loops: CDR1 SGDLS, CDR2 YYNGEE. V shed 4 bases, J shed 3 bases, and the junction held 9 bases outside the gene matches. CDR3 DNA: TGTGCCAGCAGCCCCTCACAGGGGACCTACACTGAAGCTTTCTTT. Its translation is CASSPSQGTYTEAFF.

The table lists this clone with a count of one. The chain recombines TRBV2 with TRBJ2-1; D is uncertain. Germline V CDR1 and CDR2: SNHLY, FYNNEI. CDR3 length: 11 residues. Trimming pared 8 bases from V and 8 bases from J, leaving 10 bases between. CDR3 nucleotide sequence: TGTGCCAGCCGGAGTAGGTATGAGCAGTTCTTC. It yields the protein CASRSRYEQFF.

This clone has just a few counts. Here the CDR3 reads CASSSGQAYNEQFF. The CDR3 nucleotides are TGTGCCAGCAGCTCAGGACAGGCGTACAATGAGCAGTTCTTC. The gene calls are TRBV7-3 and TRBJ2-1; TRBD1 matches at 7 bases. V was pared by 4 bases and J by 4 bases, with 4 bases of the junction left unmatched. The CDR3 has 14 amino acids. Germline CDR1 is SGHTA and CDR2 is FQGTGA.

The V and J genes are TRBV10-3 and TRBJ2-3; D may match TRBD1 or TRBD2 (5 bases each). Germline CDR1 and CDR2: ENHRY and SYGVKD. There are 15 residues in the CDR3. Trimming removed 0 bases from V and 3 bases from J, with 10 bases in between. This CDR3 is CAISESWGGTDTQYF. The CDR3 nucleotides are TGTGCCATCAGTGAGTCTTGGGGCGGGACAGATACGCAGTATTTT.

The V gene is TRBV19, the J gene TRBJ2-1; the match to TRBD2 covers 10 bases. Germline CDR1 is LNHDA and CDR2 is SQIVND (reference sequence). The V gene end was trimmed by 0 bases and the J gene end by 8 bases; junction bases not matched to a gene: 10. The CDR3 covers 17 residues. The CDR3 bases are TGTGCCAGTAGTATAGACCCCGCGGCTAGCGGGAGACATGAGCAGTTCTTC. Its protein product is CASSIDPAASGRHEQFF.

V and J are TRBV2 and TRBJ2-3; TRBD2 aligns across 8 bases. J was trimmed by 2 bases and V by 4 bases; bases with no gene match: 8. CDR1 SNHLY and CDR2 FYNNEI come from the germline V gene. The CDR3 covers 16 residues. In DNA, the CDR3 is TGTGCCAGCAGTGCCCACGGGGGGGATGTCACAGATACGCAGTATTTT. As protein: CASSAHGGDVTDTQYF. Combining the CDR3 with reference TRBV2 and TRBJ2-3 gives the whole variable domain EPEVTQTPSHQVTQMGQEVILRCVPISNHLYFYWYRQILGQKVEFLVSFYNNEISEKSEIFDDQFSVERPDGSNFTLKIRSTKLEDSAMYFCASSAHGGDVTDTQYFGPGTRLTVL.